Listed below are T cell receptor beta chains from one sample, sequenced in a study of low-dose radiotherapy and immunotherapy resistance in tumors. In TCRdb, the reads were re-called with MiXCR into one record per CDR3 protein. This sample has some 46,000 distinct CDR3 sequences, with less than 30% found just once. Sequenced here: PBMCs, sampled after low-dose radiotherapy plus immunotherapy. Receptors originate from a male donor with prostate cancer. Both conserved end residues are part of each CDR3. A D gene is named only where the DNA matches it firmly. Only some rows state a clone size, as once, few, many or a class for expanded clones.

v_call: TRBV4-1; d_call: .; j_call: TRBJ2-7; clone_size: many; cdr3_aa: CASSQVSGTPSSYEQYF; cdr3_nt: TGCGCCAGCAGCCAAGTGTCCGGGACGCCTAGCTCCTACGAGCAGTACTTC
v_call: TRBV9; d_call: .; j_call: TRBJ2-7; clone_size: many; cdr3_aa: CASSAGNGGEQYF; cdr3_nt: TGTGCCAGCAGCGCAGGGAATGGGGGCGAGCAGTACTTC
v_call: TRBV6-1; d_call: TRBD2; j_call: TRBJ2-5; clone_size: many; cdr3_aa: CASSEKAGVGETQYF; cdr3_nt: TGTGCCAGCAGTGAAAAAGCGGGAGTGGGGGAGACCCAGTACTTC
v_call: TRBV7-9; d_call: .; j_call: TRBJ2-7; clone_size: many; cdr3_aa: CASSKGHVSYEQYF; cdr3_nt: TGTGCCAGCAGCAAGGGACATGTTTCCTACGAGCAGTACTTC
v_call: TRBV9; d_call: TRBD2; j_call: TRBJ2-1; clone_size: many; cdr3_aa: CASSRAWTSGESSYNEQFF; cdr3_nt: TGTGCCAGCAGCAGAGCCTGGACTAGCGGGGAAAGCTCCTACAATGAGCAGTTCTTC
v_call: TRBV6-2/TRBV6-3; d_call: .; j_call: TRBJ1-1; clone_size: many; cdr3_aa: CASSYSTGDMNTEAFF; cdr3_nt: TGTGCCAGCAGTTACTCTACAGGAGACATGAACACTGAAGCTTTCTTT
v_call: TRBV1; d_call: .; j_call: TRBJ1-3; clone_size: .; cdr3_aa: CASSQDQAGASSYSGNTIYF; cdr3_nt: TGCGCCAGCAGCCAAGACCAGGCGGGGGCGAGCTCCTACTCTGGAAACACCATATATTTT
v_call: TRBV5-4; d_call: .; j_call: TRBJ2-1; clone_size: once; cdr3_aa: CASSPRVANEQFF; cdr3_nt: TGTGCCAGCAGCCCGAGGGTGGCAAATGAGCAGTTCTTC
v_call: TRBV5-1; d_call: TRBD2; j_call: TRBJ2-5; clone_size: many; cdr3_aa: CATTAGGPMETQYF; cdr3_nt: TGCGCCACCACAGCGGGAGGGCCGATGGAGACCCAGTACTTC
v_call: TRBV5-1; d_call: .; j_call: TRBJ2-7; clone_size: few; cdr3_aa: CASSLEVGRPSEQYF; cdr3_nt: TGCGCCAGCAGCTTGGAGGTAGGGAGGCCCTCCGAGCAGTACTTC
v_call: TRBV27; d_call: .; j_call: TRBJ2-5; clone_size: many; cdr3_aa: CASSWETQYF; cdr3_nt: TGTGCCAGCAGTTGGGAGACCCAGTACTTC
v_call: TRBV12-3/TRBV12-4; d_call: TRBD2; j_call: TRBJ2-1; clone_size: many; cdr3_aa: CASSSGTSGDNEQFF; cdr3_nt: TGTGCCAGCAGTTCGGGAACTAGCGGGGACAATGAGCAGTTCTTC
v_call: TRBV19; d_call: .; j_call: TRBJ2-2; clone_size: many; cdr3_aa: CASSIRPLGGTGELFF; cdr3_nt: TGTGCCAGTAGTATTCGGCCGTTAGGGGGAACCGGGGAGCTGTTTTTT
v_call: TRBV18; d_call: .; j_call: TRBJ2-7; clone_size: many; cdr3_aa: CASSLHRRNYEQYF; cdr3_nt: TGTGCCAGCTCACTTCATAGACGGAACTACGAGCAGTACTTC
v_call: TRBV12-3/TRBV12-4; d_call: TRBD1; j_call: TRBJ1-1; clone_size: many; cdr3_aa: CASCRGQVNTEAFF; cdr3_nt: TGTGCCAGCTGCCGGGGACAGGTGAACACTGAAGCTTTCTTT
v_call: TRBV20-1; d_call: .; j_call: TRBJ2-1; clone_size: many; cdr3_aa: CSARGPSANYNEQFF; cdr3_nt: TGCAGTGCTAGAGGCCCCAGCGCCAATTACAATGAGCAGTTCTTC
v_call: TRBV10-3; d_call: TRBD1; j_call: TRBJ1-2; clone_size: .; cdr3_aa: CAIMGQGGDYGYTF; cdr3_nt: TGTGCCATCATGGGGCAGGGGGGTGACTATGGCTACACCTTC